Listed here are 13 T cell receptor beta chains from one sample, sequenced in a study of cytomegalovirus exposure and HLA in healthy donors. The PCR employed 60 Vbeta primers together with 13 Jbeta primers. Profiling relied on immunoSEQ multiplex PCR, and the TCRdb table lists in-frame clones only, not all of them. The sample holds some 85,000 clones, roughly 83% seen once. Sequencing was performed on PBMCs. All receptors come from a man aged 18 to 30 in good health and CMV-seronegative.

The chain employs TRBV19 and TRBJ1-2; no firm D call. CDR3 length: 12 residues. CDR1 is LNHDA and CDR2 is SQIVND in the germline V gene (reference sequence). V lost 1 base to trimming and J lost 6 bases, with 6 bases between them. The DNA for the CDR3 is TGTGCCAGTAGTATAGTCAATCATGGCTACACCTTC. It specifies CASSIVNHGYTF. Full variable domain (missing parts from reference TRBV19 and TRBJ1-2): DGGITQSPKYLFRKEGQNVTLSCEQNLNHDAMYWYRQDPGQGLRLIYYSQIVNDFQKGDIAEGYSVSREKKESFPLTVTSAQKNPTAFYLCASSIVNHGYTFGSGTRLTVV.

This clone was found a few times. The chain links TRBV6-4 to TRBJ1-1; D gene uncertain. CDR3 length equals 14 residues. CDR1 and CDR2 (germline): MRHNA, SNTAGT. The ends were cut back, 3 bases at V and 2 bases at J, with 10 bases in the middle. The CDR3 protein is CASSESGKNTEAFF. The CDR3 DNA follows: TGTGCCAGCAGTGAGTCGGGGAAAAACACTGAAGCTTTCTTT.

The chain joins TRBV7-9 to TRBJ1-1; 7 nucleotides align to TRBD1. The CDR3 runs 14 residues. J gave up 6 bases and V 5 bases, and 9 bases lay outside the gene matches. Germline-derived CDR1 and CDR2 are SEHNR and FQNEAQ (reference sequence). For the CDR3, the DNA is TGTGCCAGCAGCCCAGAAGGGGGCTTTTCTGAAGCTTTCTTT. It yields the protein CASSPEGGFSEAFF.

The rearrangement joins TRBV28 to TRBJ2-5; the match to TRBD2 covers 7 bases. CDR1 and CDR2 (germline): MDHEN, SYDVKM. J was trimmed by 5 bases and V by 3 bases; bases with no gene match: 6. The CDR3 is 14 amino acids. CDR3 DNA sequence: TGTGCCAGCAGTTTCAGGGAGGGCCGGGAGACCCAGTACTTC. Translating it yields CASSFREGRETQYF.

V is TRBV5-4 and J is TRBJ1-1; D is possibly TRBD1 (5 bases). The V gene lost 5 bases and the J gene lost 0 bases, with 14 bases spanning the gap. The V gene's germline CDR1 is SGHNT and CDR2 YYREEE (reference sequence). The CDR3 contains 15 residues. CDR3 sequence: CASSYSRAMNTEAFF. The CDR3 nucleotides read TGTGCCAGCAGTTATTCCAGGGCGATGAACACTGAAGCTTTCTTT. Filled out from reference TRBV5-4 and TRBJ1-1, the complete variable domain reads ETGVTQSPTHLIKTRGQQVTLRCSSQSGHNTVSWYQQALGQGPQFIFQYYREEENGRGNFPPRFSGLQFPNYSSELNVNALELDDSALYLCASSYSRAMNTEAFFGQGTRLTVV.

The CDR3 sequence: CASSDLASVGDTQYF. The CDR3 region has the DNA TGTGCCAGCAGTGATTTGGCTAGCGTAGGAGATACGCAGTATTTT. V and J are TRBV25-1 and TRBJ2-3, with a weak D call TRBD2 (6 bases). The V and J ends lost 3 bases and 5 bases respectively, with 15 bases between them. CDR3 length: 15 amino acids. Per the germline V gene, CDR1 is MGHDK and CDR2 is SYGVNS.

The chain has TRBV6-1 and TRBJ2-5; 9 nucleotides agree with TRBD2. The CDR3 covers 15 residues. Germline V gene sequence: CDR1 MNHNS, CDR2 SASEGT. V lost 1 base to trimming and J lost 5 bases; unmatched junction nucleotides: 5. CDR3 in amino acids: CASSEGNSGSETQYF. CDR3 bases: TGTGCCAGCAGTGAAGGAAATAGCGGGAGCGAGACCCAGTACTTC.

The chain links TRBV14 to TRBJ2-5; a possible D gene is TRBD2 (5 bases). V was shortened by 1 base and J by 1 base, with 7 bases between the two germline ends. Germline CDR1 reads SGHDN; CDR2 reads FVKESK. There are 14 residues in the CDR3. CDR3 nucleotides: TGTGCCAGCAGCCAAGGCGGGCTCCAAGAGACCCAGTACTTC. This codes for CASSQGGLQETQYF.

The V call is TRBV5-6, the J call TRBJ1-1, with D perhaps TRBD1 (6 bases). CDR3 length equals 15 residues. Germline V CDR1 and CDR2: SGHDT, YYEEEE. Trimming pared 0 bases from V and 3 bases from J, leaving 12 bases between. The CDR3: CASSLGTAWDTEAFF. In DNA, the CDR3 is TGTGCCAGCAGCTTGGGGACAGCGTGGGACACTGAAGCTTTCTTT.

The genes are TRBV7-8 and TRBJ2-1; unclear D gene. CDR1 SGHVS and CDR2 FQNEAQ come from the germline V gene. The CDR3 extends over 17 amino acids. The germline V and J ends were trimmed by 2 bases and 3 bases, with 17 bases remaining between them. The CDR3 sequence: CASSLKSIQTYYNEQFF. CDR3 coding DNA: TGTGCCAGCAGCTTAAAGTCGATCCAGACATACTACAATGAGCAGTTCTTC. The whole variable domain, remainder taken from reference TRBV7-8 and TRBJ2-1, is GAGVSQSPRYKVAKRGQDVALRCDPISGHVSLFWYQQALGQGPEFLTYFQNEAQLDKSGLPSDRFFAERPEGSVSTLKIQRTQQEDSAVYLCASSLKSIQTYYNEQFFGPGTRLTVL.

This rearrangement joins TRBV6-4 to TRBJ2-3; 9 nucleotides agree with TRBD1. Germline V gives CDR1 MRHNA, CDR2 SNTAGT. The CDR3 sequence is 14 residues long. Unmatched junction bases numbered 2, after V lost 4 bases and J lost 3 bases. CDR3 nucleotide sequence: TGTGCCAGCAGTGCCGGGACAGGGACAGATACGCAGTATTTT. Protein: CASSAGTGTDTQYF.

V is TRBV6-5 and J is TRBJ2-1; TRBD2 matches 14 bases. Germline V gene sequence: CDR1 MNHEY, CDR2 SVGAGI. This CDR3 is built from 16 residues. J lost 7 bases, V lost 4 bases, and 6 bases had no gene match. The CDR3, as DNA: TGTGCCAGCAGTTCTGGGACTAGCGGGAGTGATAATGAGCAGTTCTTC. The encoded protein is CASSSGTSGSDNEQFF.

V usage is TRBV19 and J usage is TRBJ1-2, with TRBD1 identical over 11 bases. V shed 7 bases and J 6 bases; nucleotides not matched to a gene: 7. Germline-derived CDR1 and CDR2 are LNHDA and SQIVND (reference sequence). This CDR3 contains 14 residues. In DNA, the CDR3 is TGTGCCAGTATCAACGGACAGGGGGCGAATGGCTACACCTTC. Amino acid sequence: CASINGQGANGYTF.